This passage covers 17 T cell receptor beta chains from one sample sequenced in a study of cytomegalovirus exposure and HLA in healthy donors. Libraries were prepared by immunoSEQ multiplex PCR; TCRdb keeps only in-frame clonotypes and omits some of them. In the table there are 120,000 or so clones, approximately 90% of which are singletons. The sequenced sample was PBMCs. Receptors were obtained from a woman under 30 in good health and CMV-seronegative.

V and J are TRBV2 and TRBJ2-3; the match to TRBD2 covers 12 bases. The CDR3 length is 17 residues. Germline-derived CDR1 and CDR2 are SNHLY and FYNNEI. V lost 4 bases, J lost 4 bases, and 9 bases stayed unmatched. The CDR3 DNA reads TGTGCCAGCAGTGGGACTAGCGGGGCTTTTGGGGCAGATACGCAGTATTTT. It is translated as CASSGTSGAFGADTQYF.

This clone was observed once. The chain is built from TRBV21-1 and TRBJ2-7; whether TRBD1, the table's D call, matches the DNA was not checked. TRBV21-1 is a pseudogene. CDR3 length: 11 residues. The CDR3 DNA sequence: TGTGCCAGCAGCGGCCGTTACGAGCAGTACTTC. It is translated as CASSGRYEQYF.

The chain combines TRBV5-4 with TRBJ1-1, with TRBD1 identical over 9 bases. The CDR3 is 15 amino acids. In germline, CDR1 is SGHNT, CDR2 YYREEE (reference sequence). V was pared by 7 bases and J by 5 bases, with 12 bases of the junction left unmatched. The CDR3 nucleotides read TGTGCCAGCCGACTAGAACAGGGGGCGGGAACTGAAGCTTTCTTT. Its translation is CASRLEQGAGTEAFF. Together with reference TRBV5-4 and TRBJ1-1, the CDR3 gives the full variable domain: ETGVTQSPTHLIKTRGQQVTLRCSSQSGHNTVSWYQQALGQGPQFIFQYYREEENGRGNFPPRFSGLQFPNYSSELNVNALELDDSALYLCASRLEQGAGTEAFFGQGTRLTVV.

The chain employs TRBV2 and TRBJ2-5; TRBD1 matches at 8 bases. V trimming: 8 bases; J trimming: 7 bases; junction bases outside the gene matches: 12. Germline lookup yields CDR1 SNHLY and CDR2 FYNNEI. The CDR3 length is 14 residues. CDR3 nucleotides: TGTGCCAGCCTCAGTGAGCAGGGGGCTGGGACCCAGTACTTC. Translation gives CASLSEQGAGTQYF.

This clone was seen once. This sequence joins TRBV19 and TRBJ1-2; D is possibly TRBD1 (5 bases). Germline V gene sequence: CDR1 LNHDA, CDR2 SQIVND (reference sequence). Trimming took 1 base from V and 3 from J, leaving 12 bases between them. The CDR3 is 15 amino acids. In nucleotides, the CDR3 is TGTGCCAGTAGTATAGGACGGGGGGGTTACTATGGCTACACCTTC. Translated, it gives CASSIGRGGYYGYTF.

This chain uses TRBV2 with TRBJ2-3, with TRBD1 identical over 7 bases. Germline V gene data show CDR1 as SNHLY and CDR2 as FYNNEI. The CDR3 sequence is 15 residues long. Losses at the gene ends were 1 base for V and 0 bases for J; bases not matched to a gene: 1. CDR3 sequence (DNA): TGTGCCAGCAGTGAAGGGGGACAGAGCACAGATACGCAGTATTTT. Its translation is CASSEGGQSTDTQYF.

The sample holds one count of this clone. CDR3 amino acids: CASSLELADGYNEQFF. The DNA for the CDR3 is TGCGCCAGCAGCTTGGAACTAGCGGACGGCTACAATGAGCAGTTCTTC. V is TRBV5-1 and J is TRBJ2-1, with 8 bases lining up with TRBD2. In germline, CDR1 is SGHRS, CDR2 YFSETQ. V shed 0 bases and J 3 bases; nucleotides not matched to a gene: 5. The CDR3 length is 16 residues.

This chain connects TRBV9 to TRBJ2-3, with 7 bases aligning to TRBD1. CDR1 is SGDLS, CDR2 YYNGEE, per germline. Unmatched junction bases numbered 4, after V lost 3 bases and J lost 0 bases. The CDR3 extends over 15 amino acids. The DNA of the CDR3 is TGTGCCAGCAGCGCGTACAGGGGAAGCACAGATACGCAGTATTTT. Protein: CASSAYRGSTDTQYF.

The chain carries TRBV7-9 and TRBJ1-5, with 10 bases fitting TRBD1. CDR1 and CDR2 from the germline V gene are SEHNR and FQNEAQ (reference sequence). This CDR3 is 12 amino acids long. J gave up 15 bases and V 3 bases, and 5 bases lay outside the gene matches. CDR3 coding DNA: TGTGCCAGCAGCTTGACAGGGGGCATTTCGCATTTT. This translates into CASSLTGGISHF.

The chain links TRBV13 to TRBJ1-1; weak D call: TRBD1 (6 bases). Trimming stripped 5 bases from V and 5 bases from J, with 18 bases between. CDR1 and CDR2 (germline): PRHDT, FYEKMQ (reference sequence). The CDR3 runs to 15 residues. CDR3 protein: CASSHGQGWETEAFF. The CDR3 bases are TGTGCCAGCAGCCATGGTCAGGGGTGGGAGACTGAAGCTTTCTTT.

The chain's CDR3 is CASSLALAGTNEQFF. The CDR3, as DNA: TGCGCCAGCAGCTTGGCACTAGCGGGCACCAATGAGCAGTTCTTC. The genes are TRBV5-1 and TRBJ2-1; 9 nucleotides line up with TRBD2. This CDR3 is 15 amino acids long. The germline gives CDR1 SGHRS, CDR2 YFSETQ. Germline trimming cut 0 bases from V and 6 bases from J; bases unmatched to any gene: 4.

The chain couples TRBV29-1 to TRBJ1-2; D is ambiguous. Between the trimmed V and J ends, which lost 2 bases and 5 bases, there was a span of 6 bases. Germline V gives CDR1 SQVTM, CDR2 ANQGSEA. This CDR3 comprises 11 residues. CDR3 sequence reads: CSVENRYGYTF. CDR3 in DNA: TGCAGCGTTGAAAACAGATATGGCTACACCTTC. Filled out from reference TRBV29-1 and TRBJ1-2, the complete variable domain reads SAVISQKPSRDICQRGTSLTIQCQVDSQVTMMFWYRQQPGQSLTLIATANQGSEATYESGFVIDKFPISRPNLTFSTLTVSNMSPEDSSIYLCSVENRYGYTFGSGTRLTVV.

The J gene is TRBJ2-7, the V gene TRBV11-3; 7 bases agree with TRBD1. CDR1 is SGHNT and CDR2 is YENEEA in the germline V gene. The CDR3 runs to 15 residues. V trimming: 1 base; J trimming: 3 bases; junction bases outside the gene matches: 6. The DNA for the CDR3 is TGTGCCAGCAGCTTAGGACAGGGAGAAATCTACGAGCAGTACTTC. It specifies CASSLGQGEIYEQYF.

The sample holds one count of this clone. V usage is TRBV27 and J usage is TRBJ2-3; a possible D gene is TRBD2 (6 bases). The germline CDR1 and CDR2 sequences are MNHEY and SMNVEV (reference sequence). Trimming left V 2 bases short and J 4 bases short, with 10 bases between. The CDR3 has 14 residues. CDR3 protein: CASSLSGWADTQYF. The CDR3, as DNA: TGTGCCAGCAGTTTAAGCGGGTGGGCAGATACGCAGTATTTT.

Concerning this clone itself: Different DNA sequences within this sample yield the same CDR3. The rearrangement links TRBV7-2 to TRBJ2-7; 11 nucleotides align to TRBD2. Germline CDR1 SGHTA, CDR2 FQGNSA. CDR3 size: 14 residues. V was clipped by 5 bases and J by 3 bases; unmatched bases: 3. In DNA, the CDR3 is TGTGCCAGCAGCCCCGGGACTAGCGGCTACGAGCAGTACTTC. This codes for CASSPGTSGYEQYF.

As regards this clone: Other DNA sequences from this sample encode an identical CDR3 as well. The chain carries TRBV9 and TRBJ1-1; 9 bases line up with TRBD1. The CDR3 contains 14 residues. V lost 0 bases to trimming and J lost 4 bases; unmatched junction nucleotides: 1. Looked up from germline, CDR1 is SGDLS and CDR2 is YYNGEE. The CDR3 region has the DNA TGTGCCAGCAGCGTAGGACAGGGGGGCACTGAAGCTTTCTTT. Translation gives CASSVGQGGTEAFF.

Note on this clone: An end of the junction differs from the germline gene, which may be a read error. The V and J genes are TRBV19 and TRBJ2-7, with 10 nucleotides matching TRBD2. The germline CDR1 and CDR2 sequences are LNHDA and SQIVND (reference sequence). The CDR3 contains 14 residues. The CDR3 sequence: CASSIAGGISEQYF. In DNA, the CDR3 is TGTGCCAGTAGCATAGCGGGAGGAATCTCCGAGCAGTACTTC.